Given below is one T cell receptor (beta chain) in context. The antigen is unknown. The entry originates in a study of glioma-infiltrating T cells after dendritic cell vaccination. Study results and limitations: TCR clonality showed no direct relationship with survival.

Data came from immunoSEQ multiplex PCR; TCRdb stores just in-frame clones and leaves some out. The data contain roughly 100,000 clones, 90% of them singletons. The sample's time point: after dendritic cell vaccination, including at tumor progression/relapse. Trimming took 9 bases from V and 1 from J; bases not matched to a gene: 8. Germline V gene data show CDR1 as SGHTA and CDR2 as FQGNSA. The CDR3 has 14 residues. The TCR originated in a human donor with glioblastoma. This material consisted of blood, taken after dendritic cell vaccination. This chain links TRBV7-2 with TRBJ2-7; 8 positions agree with TRBD2. The CDR3 is CASGKLAASYEQYF. In DNA, the CDR3 is TGTGCCAGTGGGAAACTAGCGGCATCCTACGAGCAGTACTTC.